This T cell receptor beta chain was identified during a study of CD8 T cells in ankylosing spondylitis. General observations from the study: Among TCR beta sequences, a motif of fewer than 10 highly homologous variants appeared characteristic of ankylosing spondylitis blood.

Turning to this clonotype: Its antigen is currently unknown.

The V end was cut by 1 base, the J end by 1 base, with 16 bases between. Germline V gene data show CDR1 as MGHRA and CDR2 as YSYEKL. This CDR3 has 18 amino acids. TCRdb analysed the 5' RACE reads with MiXCR anew, one entry per CDR3 protein. The sample contains over 700,000 distinct CDR3 sequences, 15% to 20% of which appear only once. The V call is TRBV4-1, the J call TRBJ2-2; D might be TRBD1 (8 bases). The receptor was derived from a male donor with ankylosing spondylitis. Sequenced input: blood, either unsorted or a sorted T cell fraction (not recorded which). The CDR3 DNA sequence: TGCGCCAGCAGCCAAGGGGAGGGCAGGGGGCTGAACACCGGGGAGCTGTTTTTT. It encodes CASSQGEGRGLNTGELFF.